This T cell receptor (beta chain) was obtained from a study of T cell responses to AZD1222 COVID-19 vaccine. Whole-study results and caveats: Unmutated regions of variants are reportedly targeted by nearly half of spike-specific TCRs. After the peak T cell response, and only then, were repertoires sampled. White British ancestry dominated among donors, who included more females, and clonal diversity was possibly underestimated. Among vaccine-associated CD4 TCRs, coverage spanned spike, with dominance at 160-218 and 743-854.

Assay used: immunoSEQ multiplex PCR; TCRdb lists only in-frame clones, some missing. This repertoire shows roughly 150,000 clones, 92% found once; its top ten account for roughly 4%. This clone was picked up one time. The antigen remains unidentified. The material sequenced was peripheral blood, taken on day 0 of AZD1222 vaccination. The TCR was taken from an adult in good health.

The CDR3: CASSLVTPGVRGKYGYTF. In DNA, the CDR3 is TGTGCCAGCAGCTTAGTCACCCCGGGGGTCAGGGGGAAGTATGGCTACACCTTC. V is TRBV7-2 and J is TRBJ1-2, with TRBD1 identical over 7 bases. This CDR3 region has 18 residues. Germline V CDR1 and CDR2: SGHTA, FQGNSA. V shed 1 base and J 5 bases; nucleotides not matched to a gene: 16.